This T cell receptor (beta chain) was sequenced for a study of ipilimumab plus nivolumab after autologous stem cell transplantation. About the study: A median of roughly eight nivolumab and 4 to 6 ipilimumab doses were given.

This clone has just one count. Its specificity is not known. General observations from the study: Per the authors, repertoire, Treg and microbiota data justify further study.

Starting 14 to 28 days after autologous transplant, ipilimumab 1 mg/kg was given. Patients received nivolumab 3 mg/kg at weeks 1, 4, 7, 10, then fortnightly to week 26. Sequencing used immunoSEQ multiplex PCR; TCRdb keeps in-frame clones, though not all of them. This table has 1,500 to 2,000 clones, 80% to 85% appearing once. Germline V gene lookup returns CDR1 MNHEY and CDR2 SVGAGI. CDR3 length: 13 amino acids. The V end lost 2 bases, the J end lost 4 bases, and 6 bases lay between the germline ends. The sample consisted of PBMCs, taken in a trial of ipilimumab plus nivolumab as post-transplant consolidation. The chain carries TRBV6-5 and TRBJ2-1; D gene uncertain. This receptor was taken from a female donor with multiple myeloma. In DNA, the CDR3 is TGTGCCAGCAGTTACAAGGCGTACAATGAGCAGTTCTTC. Residues: CASSYKAYNEQFF.